Here is one T cell receptor (beta chain) with its context. Ages ranged from about 18 to 89 years, with residence in around 24 US areas. Cohort allocation depended upon clinical history that participants reported. What the recovered Cohort 3 donors had was two negative PCRs, clearance, or symptom resolution. V lost 5 bases to trimming and J lost 4 bases, with 15 bases between them. There are 14 residues in the CDR3. The germline V gene encodes CDR1 SGHTA and CDR2 FQGNSA. Measured with immunoSEQ multiplex PCR; TCRdb has only the in-frame clones, and not every one. The top ten hold 2% to 3% of the sample, which has about 280,000 clones, 85% seen once. This specimen comes from a study of blood T cell repertoires in COVID-19. About the research overall: The origin of the acute and convalescent COVID-19 samples was the United States, Italy and Spain.

Sequencing was done on a sample of PBMCs or T cells enriched from blood (not recorded which). The chain joins TRBV7-2 to TRBJ2-7; possible D gene TRBD2, 5 bases. The clonotype originates from a woman aged 45-65 years who had recovered from COVID-19. CDR3 coding DNA: TGTGCCAGCAGCCTCCGGGGAGCGGTGTACGAGCAGTACTTC. It encodes CASSLRGAVYEQYF.